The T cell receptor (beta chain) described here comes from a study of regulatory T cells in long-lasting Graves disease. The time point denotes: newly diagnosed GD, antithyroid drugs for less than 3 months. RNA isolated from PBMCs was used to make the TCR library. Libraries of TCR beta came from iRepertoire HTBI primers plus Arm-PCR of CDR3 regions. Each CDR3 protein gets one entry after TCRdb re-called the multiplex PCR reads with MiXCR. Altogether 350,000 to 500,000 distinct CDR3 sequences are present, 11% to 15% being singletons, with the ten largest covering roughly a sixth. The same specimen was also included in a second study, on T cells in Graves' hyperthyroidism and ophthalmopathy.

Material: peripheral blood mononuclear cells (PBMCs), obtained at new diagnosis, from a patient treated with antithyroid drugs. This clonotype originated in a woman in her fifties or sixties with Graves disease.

The chain's CDR3 is CATTKLGIQYF. The CDR3 DNA reads as TGTGCCACCACCAAGTTGGGCATTCAGTACTTC. J is TRBJ2-4 and V is TRBV6-2 or TRBV6-3; D is unresolved. The ends were cut back, 10 bases at V and 9 bases at J, with 13 bases in the middle. The length of the CDR3 is 11 residues. Germline CDR1 is MNHEY and CDR2 is SVGEGT.